The clone carrying this T cell receptor (beta chain) turned up a few times. The antigen is unknown. These data originate in a study of cytomegalovirus exposure and HLA in healthy donors. About the study: A previous analysis identified approximately 120 million unique TCR beta sequences derived from around 180 million T cells.

This PCR relied on a set of 60 Vbeta primers and 13 Jbeta primers. Assay used: immunoSEQ multiplex PCR; TCRdb lists only in-frame clones, some missing. Of approximately 100,000 clones in the sample, under 85% were seen once. Study results and limitations: Researchers reported from a later analysis that most CMV-associated TCR beta chains appeared HLA-restricted.

There are 13 residues in the CDR3. V shed 8 bases and J shed 0 bases, with 5 bases lying between them. Germline CDR1 SEHNR, CDR2 FQNEAQ (reference sequence). This sequence originates from a man in his forties or fifties in good health and CMV-seropositive. Sequenced: PBMCs. The chain joins TRBV7-9 to TRBJ1-6; the D is unclear. The CDR3 loop reads CASGLSYNSPLHF. In DNA, the CDR3 is TGTGCCAGCGGGCTCTCCTATAATTCACCCCTCCACTTT.